The T cell receptor beta chain described here comes from a study of regulatory T cells in long-lasting Graves disease. V was pared by 3 bases and J by 5 bases, with 3 bases of the junction left unmatched. The CDR3 has 13 residues. Germline CDR1 MNHEY, CDR2 SMNVEV (reference sequence). Sequencing libraries for TCR beta were prepared with iRepertoire HTBI primers and Arm-PCR of CDR3 regions. TCRdb passed the multiplex PCR reads through MiXCR, listing each CDR3 protein once. The data contain around 400,000 distinct CDR3 sequences, 20% to 25% of them singletons. Indicated time point: persistent/refractory GD, antithyroid drugs over 5 years with positive TRAb. RNA from PBMCs was the source of the TCR library.

This specimen consisted of peripheral blood mononuclear cells (PBMCs), obtained when the disease was refractory, from a patient treated with antithyroid drugs. The V and J genes are TRBV27 and TRBJ2-7; 8 bases map to TRBD1. This receptor was taken from a woman in her thirties or forties with Graves disease. In DNA form, the CDR3 reads TGTGCCAGCAGTTTCATGACAGGGGACGAGCAGTACTTC. It yields the protein CASSFMTGDEQYF.